This is a list of T cell receptor beta chains from one sample in a study of identical twins. Via MiXCR, TCRdb re-called the 5' RACE reads, giving one row per CDR3 protein. The sample records 1.5 million to 2 million distinct CDR3 sequences, less than 40% being singletons. The sequenced sample was cord blood. These receptors were taken from a newborn girl in good health. The CDR3 runs from the conserved cysteine through the conserved F or W. The order of the fields is V gene, D gene, clone size, J gene, CDR3 protein, CDR3 DNA. D genes are given only for firm matches. A row's size may be missing; if present it is once, few, many or a size class.

v_call: TRBV20-1; d_call: -; clone_size: -; j_call: TRBJ2-7; cdr3_aa: CSATKDSYEQYF; cdr3_nt: TGCAGTGCTACAAAAGACAGCTACGAGCAGTACTTC
v_call: TRBV12-5; d_call: -; clone_size: few; j_call: TRBJ2-1; cdr3_aa: CASGLVLPFSSYNEQFF; cdr3_nt: TGTGCTAGTGGTTTGGTACTTCCATTTAGCTCCTACAATGAGCAGTTCTTC
v_call: TRBV6-6; d_call: -; clone_size: -; j_call: TRBJ2-2; cdr3_aa: CASSYVRGGTGELFF; cdr3_nt: TGTGCCAGCAGTTATGTCAGGGGCGGGACCGGGGAGCTGTTTTTT
v_call: TRBV28; d_call: TRBD2; clone_size: few; j_call: TRBJ2-4; cdr3_aa: CASSYPLIAGEKNIQYF; cdr3_nt: TGTGCCAGCAGTTATCCCCTCATAGCGGGAGAAAAAAACATTCAGTACTTC
v_call: TRBV9; d_call: TRBD1; clone_size: -; j_call: TRBJ2-1; cdr3_aa: CASSTPQGAGAYNEQFF; cdr3_nt: TGTGCCAGCAGCACGCCACAGGGGGCGGGCGCCTACAATGAGCAGTTCTTC
v_call: TRBV21-1; d_call: -; clone_size: -; j_call: TRBJ2-1; cdr3_aa: CASSIILPYEQFF; cdr3_nt: TGTGCCAGCAGCATCATCCTTCCCTACGAGCAGTTCTTC
v_call: TRBV27; d_call: TRBD1; clone_size: few; j_call: TRBJ1-2; cdr3_aa: CASSPKGQIYGYTF; cdr3_nt: TGTGCCAGCAGTCCCAAGGGACAGATCTATGGCTACACCTTC
v_call: TRBV2; d_call: TRBD1; clone_size: many; j_call: TRBJ2-5; cdr3_aa: CASQSDRGNMETQYF; cdr3_nt: TGTGCCAGCCAGTCGGACAGGGGGAATATGGAGACCCAGTACTTC
v_call: TRBV24-1; d_call: TRBD2; clone_size: few; j_call: TRBJ2-1; cdr3_aa: CATSDLLRGGSRSSYNEQFF; cdr3_nt: TGTGCCACCAGTGATTTATTGCGGGGGGGCTCGAGAAGCTCCTACAATGAGCAGTTCTTC
v_call: TRBV27; d_call: TRBD2; clone_size: -; j_call: TRBJ2-1; cdr3_aa: CASSTLTSGRIANEQFF; cdr3_nt: TGTGCCAGCAGTACCCTGACTAGCGGGAGAATTGCCAATGAGCAGTTCTTC
v_call: TRBV9; d_call: -; clone_size: once; j_call: TRBJ2-7; cdr3_aa: CASAPGWDNEQYF; cdr3_nt: TGTGCCAGCGCGCCAGGATGGGACAATGAGCAGTACTTC
v_call: TRBV12-3/TRBV12-4; d_call: TRBD2; clone_size: -; j_call: TRBJ2-1; cdr3_aa: CASSFTLAGGYNEQFF; cdr3_nt: TGTGCCAGCAGTTTTACTCTAGCGGGAGGCTACAATGAGCAGTTCTTC
v_call: TRBV10-3; d_call: -; clone_size: many; j_call: TRBJ2-1; cdr3_aa: CAVASRTNEQFF; cdr3_nt: TGTGCCGTCGCCTCGCGGACCAATGAGCAGTTCTTC
v_call: TRBV20-1; d_call: -; clone_size: -; j_call: TRBJ2-5; cdr3_aa: CSARDVSGVGTQYF; cdr3_nt: TGCAGTGCTAGAGACGTGTCTGGAGTCGGGACCCAGTACTTC
v_call: TRBV2; d_call: -; clone_size: once; j_call: TRBJ2-1; cdr3_aa: CASSDTGFAARPYNEQFF; cdr3_nt: TGTGCCAGCAGCGATACGGGGTTTGCTGCGAGGCCCTACAATGAGCAGTTCTTC
v_call: TRBV29-1; d_call: -; clone_size: many; j_call: TRBJ2-5; cdr3_aa: CSVESRSVQETQYF; cdr3_nt: TGCAGCGTTGAATCGCGGAGCGTCCAAGAGACCCAGTACTTC
v_call: TRBV20-1; d_call: TRBD1; clone_size: many; j_call: TRBJ1-2; cdr3_aa: CSAREDRGYGYTF; cdr3_nt: TGCAGTGCTAGAGAGGACAGGGGCTATGGCTACACCTTC
v_call: TRBV13; d_call: TRBD2; clone_size: -; j_call: TRBJ2-1; cdr3_aa: CASSSSGMSSYNEQFF; cdr3_nt: TGTGCCAGCAGCTCTAGCGGGATGAGCTCCTACAATGAGCAGTTCTTC
v_call: TRBV5-1; d_call: TRBD1; clone_size: -; j_call: TRBJ1-2; cdr3_aa: CASSLAAGGTYGYTF; cdr3_nt: TGCGCCAGCAGCTTGGCGGCAGGGGGGACCTATGGCTACACCTTC
v_call: TRBV14; d_call: TRBD1; clone_size: -; j_call: TRBJ2-3; cdr3_aa: CASSQERQGGTDTQYF; cdr3_nt: TGTGCCAGCAGCCAAGAAAGACAGGGCGGCACAGATACGCAGTATTTT
v_call: TRBV25-1; d_call: -; clone_size: -; j_call: TRBJ1-2; cdr3_aa: CASSEPARGYGYTF; cdr3_nt: TGTGCCAGCAGTGAACCCGCTCGGGGCTATGGCTACACCTTC
v_call: TRBV14; d_call: -; clone_size: -; j_call: TRBJ2-5; cdr3_aa: CASIKTEFRETQYF; cdr3_nt: TGTGCCAGCATAAAGACGGAATTTAGGGAGACCCAGTACTTC
v_call: TRBV20-1; d_call: TRBD2; clone_size: -; j_call: TRBJ2-2; cdr3_aa: CSATIFPGLAGRDTGELFF; cdr3_nt: TGCAGTGCTACGATATTTCCGGGACTAGCGGGGCGGGACACCGGGGAGCTGTTTTTT
v_call: TRBV12-3/TRBV12-4; d_call: -; clone_size: -; j_call: TRBJ2-7; cdr3_aa: CASSFGGTDEQYF; cdr3_nt: TGTGCCAGCAGTTTTGGCGGGACCGACGAGCAGTACTTC
v_call: TRBV28; d_call: -; clone_size: -; j_call: TRBJ2-2; cdr3_aa: CASNTRGWRPGTGELFF; cdr3_nt: TGTGCCAGCAACACAAGGGGGTGGCGTCCAGGCACCGGGGAGCTGTTTTTT
v_call: TRBV5-1; d_call: -; clone_size: -; j_call: TRBJ2-3; cdr3_aa: CASSLRRGSSDTQYF; cdr3_nt: TGCGCCAGCAGCTTGAGGAGGGGGAGTTCAGATACGCAGTATTTT
v_call: TRBV20-1; d_call: TRBD1; clone_size: few; j_call: TRBJ1-6; cdr3_aa: CSARNRGARNSPLHF; cdr3_nt: TGCAGTGCTAGAAACAGGGGGGCCCGAAATTCACCCCTCCACTTT
v_call: TRBV5-1; d_call: -; clone_size: few; j_call: TRBJ2-1; cdr3_aa: CASSLGWIVQVGEQFF; cdr3_nt: TGCGCCAGCAGCTTGGGATGGATTGTCCAGGTGGGTGAGCAGTTCTTC
v_call: TRBV5-1; d_call: -; clone_size: few; j_call: TRBJ2-2; cdr3_aa: CASSLGRIQTTGELFF; cdr3_nt: TGCGCCAGCAGCTTAGGACGGATCCAAACCACCGGGGAGCTGTTTTTT
v_call: TRBV28; d_call: -; clone_size: -; j_call: TRBJ1-4; cdr3_aa: CASSPRAGHNEKLFF; cdr3_nt: TGTGCCAGCAGTCCCCGGGCAGGGCATAATGAAAAACTGTTTTTT
v_call: TRBV3-1; d_call: TRBD2; clone_size: few; j_call: TRBJ2-2; cdr3_aa: CASSRTSDYTGELFF; cdr3_nt: TGTGCCAGCAGCCGGACTAGCGACTACACCGGGGAGCTGTTTTTT
v_call: TRBV4-1; d_call: -; clone_size: -; j_call: TRBJ1-2; cdr3_aa: CASSQSRRALNYGYTF; cdr3_nt: TGCGCCAGCAGCCAAAGCCGCAGGGCCCTGAATTATGGCTACACCTTC
v_call: TRBV3-1; d_call: TRBD2; clone_size: few; j_call: TRBJ2-4; cdr3_aa: CASSGGASGAKNIQYF; cdr3_nt: TGTGCCAGCAGCGGCGGGGCTAGCGGCGCCAAAAACATTCAGTACTTC
v_call: TRBV28; d_call: -; clone_size: -; j_call: TRBJ2-5; cdr3_aa: CASSLCLACVGETQYF; cdr3_nt: TGTGCCAGCAGTTTATGTCTGGCGTGTGTGGGAGAGACCCAGTACTTC
v_call: TRBV21-1; d_call: -; clone_size: few; j_call: TRBJ2-1; cdr3_aa: CASSKCGRGGPYNEQFF; cdr3_nt: TGTGCCAGCAGCAAATGTGGGCGGGGGGGCCCCTACAATGAGCAGTTCTTC
v_call: TRBV20-1; d_call: TRBD2; clone_size: once; j_call: TRBJ2-5; cdr3_aa: CGEAGGPKETQYF; cdr3_nt: TGCGGTGAAGCGGGAGGACCTAAAGAGACCCAGTACTTC
v_call: TRBV25-1; d_call: TRBD2; clone_size: few; j_call: TRBJ2-1; cdr3_aa: CANNRTSDYNEQFF; cdr3_nt: TGTGCCAATAATAGGACTAGCGACTACAATGAGCAGTTCTTC
v_call: TRBV25-1; d_call: -; clone_size: -; j_call: TRBJ2-7; cdr3_aa: CASSEYGVPYEQYF; cdr3_nt: TGTGCCAGCAGTGAATACGGGGTTCCCTACGAGCAGTACTTC
v_call: TRBV25-1; d_call: -; clone_size: -; j_call: TRBJ2-1; cdr3_aa: CASSETGSHNEQFF; cdr3_nt: TGTGCCAGCAGTGAAACTGGCAGCCACAATGAGCAGTTCTTC
v_call: TRBV7-9; d_call: -; clone_size: -; j_call: TRBJ2-1; cdr3_aa: CASRANRRTSSYNEQFF; cdr3_nt: TGTGCCAGCAGGGCCAACAGGCGTACTAGCTCCTACAATGAGCAGTTCTTC
v_call: TRBV20-1; d_call: TRBD1; clone_size: -; j_call: TRBJ1-2; cdr3_aa: CSALKGARGYGYTF; cdr3_nt: TGCAGTGCCCTTAAGGGGGCGCGTGGCTATGGCTACACCTTC
v_call: TRBV11-1; d_call: TRBD1; clone_size: -; j_call: TRBJ1-1; cdr3_aa: CASSPGQGWDTEAFF; cdr3_nt: TGTGCCAGCAGCCCTGGACAGGGATGGGACACTGAAGCTTTCTTT
v_call: TRBV25-1; d_call: TRBD2; clone_size: few; j_call: TRBJ2-7; cdr3_aa: CASCEGGGSSYNEQYF; cdr3_nt: TGTGCCAGCTGTGAAGGCGGGGGAAGCTCCTACAATGAGCAGTACTTC
v_call: TRBV4-1; d_call: TRBD1; clone_size: -; j_call: TRBJ2-4; cdr3_aa: CASSHGDRGGDIQYF; cdr3_nt: TGCGCCAGCAGCCATGGGGACAGGGGAGGTGACATTCAGTACTTC
v_call: TRBV20-1; d_call: -; clone_size: -; j_call: TRBJ1-5; cdr3_aa: CSARVADHSNQPQHF; cdr3_nt: TGCAGTGCTAGAGTGGCAGATCATAGCAATCAGCCCCAGCATTTT
v_call: TRBV28; d_call: -; clone_size: -; j_call: TRBJ2-3; cdr3_aa: CASSLRDGMDTQYF; cdr3_nt: TGTGCCAGCAGTTTACGGGACGGGATGGATACGCAGTATTTT
v_call: TRBV11-2; d_call: TRBD1; clone_size: few; j_call: TRBJ1-3; cdr3_aa: CASSTRTGPLSGNTIYF; cdr3_nt: TGTGCCAGCAGCACCCGGACAGGACCCCTCTCTGGAAACACCATATATTTT
v_call: TRBV20-1; d_call: TRBD1; clone_size: -; j_call: TRBJ1-5; cdr3_aa: CSALEQGYQPQHF; cdr3_nt: TGCAGTGCTCTAGAACAGGGGTATCAGCCCCAGCATTTT
v_call: TRBV10-3; d_call: TRBD1; clone_size: -; j_call: TRBJ2-1; cdr3_aa: CAISGDRGTYNEQFF; cdr3_nt: TGTGCCATCAGTGGGGACAGGGGAACCTACAATGAGCAGTTCTTC
v_call: TRBV6-1; d_call: TRBD2; clone_size: few; j_call: TRBJ2-1; cdr3_aa: CASRAAGLAESSYNEQFF; cdr3_nt: TGTGCCAGCAGAGCAGCGGGACTAGCGGAGAGCTCCTACAATGAGCAGTTCTTC